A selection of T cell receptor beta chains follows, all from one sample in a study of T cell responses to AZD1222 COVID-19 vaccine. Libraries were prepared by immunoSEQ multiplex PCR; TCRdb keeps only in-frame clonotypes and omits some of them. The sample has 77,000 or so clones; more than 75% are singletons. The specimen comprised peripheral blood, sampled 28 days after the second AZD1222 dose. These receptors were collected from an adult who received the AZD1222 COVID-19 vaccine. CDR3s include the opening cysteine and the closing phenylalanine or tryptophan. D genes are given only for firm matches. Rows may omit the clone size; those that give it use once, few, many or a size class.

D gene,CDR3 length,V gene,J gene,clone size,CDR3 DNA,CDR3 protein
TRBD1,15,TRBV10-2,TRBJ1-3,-,TGCGCCAGCAGTGAAGACAGGGGGCTTTTAAACACCATATATTTT,CASSEDRGLLNTIYF
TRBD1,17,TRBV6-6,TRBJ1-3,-,TGTGCCAGCAGTCCCCTCGGACAGGCCAGCTCTGGAAACACCATATATTTT,CASSPLGQASSGNTIYF
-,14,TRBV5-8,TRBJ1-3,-,TGTGCCAGCAGCTTGGACGCCTCTGGAAACACCATATATTTT,CASSLDASGNTIYF
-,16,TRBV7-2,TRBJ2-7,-,TGTGCCAGCAGCTTAGACAGGGCGAACCCCTCCTACGAGCAGTACTTC,CASSLDRANPSYEQYF
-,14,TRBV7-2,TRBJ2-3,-,TGTGCCAGCAGCTTGCCCGAGGCGGCAGATACGCAGTATTTT,CASSLPEAADTQYF
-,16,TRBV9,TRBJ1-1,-,TGTGCCAGCAGCCCCCAGCGGGGGCCGGGGGACACTGAAGCTTTCTTT,CASSPQRGPGDTEAFF
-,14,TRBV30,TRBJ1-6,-,TGTGCCTGGAGTAGGAGACAGGACGATTCACCCCTCCACTTT,CAWSRRQDDSPLHF
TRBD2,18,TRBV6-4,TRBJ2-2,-,TGTGCCAGCAGTGACCCCCTAGGCGCGGGGGGGAGCACCGGGGAGCTGTTTTTT,CASSDPLGAGGSTGELFF
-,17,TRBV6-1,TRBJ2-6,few,TGTGCCAGCAGTGAAGCCCAGCCTCTCTCTGGGGCCAACGTCCTGACTTTC,CASSEAQPLSGANVLTF
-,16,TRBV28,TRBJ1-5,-,TGTGCCAGCAGTTTACCGAGTTATAAGGGCAATCAGCCCCAGCATTTT,CASSLPSYKGNQPQHF
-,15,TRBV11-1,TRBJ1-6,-,TGTGCCAGCAGCTTAGGGGAGGGAGAGCACTCACCCCTCCACTTT,CASSLGEGEHSPLHF
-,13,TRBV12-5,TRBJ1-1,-,TGTGCTAGTAGTCCGAGGGCAAGCACTGAAGCTTTCTTT,CASSPRASTEAFF
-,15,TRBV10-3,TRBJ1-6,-,TGTGCCATCAGTGAACTGGGGTCTTTTAATTCACCCCTCCACTTT,CAISELGSFNSPLHF
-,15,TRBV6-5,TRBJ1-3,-,TGTGCCAGCAGTTTGGACGGGGGGCGAGGAAACACCATATATTTT,CASSLDGGRGNTIYF
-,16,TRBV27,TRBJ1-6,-,TGTGCCAGCAGTTCCCCGGCTAGTCACTATAATTCACCCCTCCACTTT,CASSSPASHYNSPLHF
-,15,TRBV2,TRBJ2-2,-,TGTGCCAGCAGGCAACAGAACTCGAACACCGGGGAGCTGTTTTTT,CASRQQNSNTGELFF
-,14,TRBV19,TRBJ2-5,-,TGTGCCAGTAGTACCCCAGGGATCCAAGAGACCCAGTACTTC,CASSTPGIQETQYF
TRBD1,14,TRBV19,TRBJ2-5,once,TGTGCCAGTAGTATCTCAGGGGGACAAGAGACCCAGTACTTC,CASSISGGQETQYF
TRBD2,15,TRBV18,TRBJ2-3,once,TGTGCCAGCTCAGCCCTACTAGCGGGCACAGATACGCAGTATTTT,CASSALLAGTDTQYF
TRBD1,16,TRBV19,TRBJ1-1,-,TGTGCCAGTAGCAAGCGGACAGGCATTATGAACACTGAAGCTTTCTTT,CASSKRTGIMNTEAFF
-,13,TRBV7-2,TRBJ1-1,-,TGTGCCAGCAGTCTCACTCTGAACACTGAAGCTTTCTTT,CASSLTLNTEAFF
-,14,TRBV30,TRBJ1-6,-,TGTGCCTGGACTGGGGGGCAGGGGAATTCACCCCTCCACTTT,CAWTGGQGNSPLHF
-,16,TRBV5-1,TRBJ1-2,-,TGCGCCAGCAGCTTGGCTGTCGGGGATCGTGGGTATGGCTACACCTTC,CASSLAVGDRGYGYTF
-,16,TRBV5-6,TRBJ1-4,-,TGTGCCAGCAGCTTGCGTGACCAACCGACTAATGAAAAACTGTTTTTT,CASSLRDQPTNEKLFF
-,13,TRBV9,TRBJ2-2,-,TGTGCCAGCAGCCCCAGGGATCCCGGGGAGCTGTTTTTT,CASSPRDPGELFF
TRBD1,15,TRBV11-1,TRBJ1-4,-,TGTGCCAGCAGCCCTACAGGGGGCAGCGATGAAAAACTGTTTTTT,CASSPTGGSDEKLFF
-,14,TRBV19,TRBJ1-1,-,TGTGCCAGTTCTATTTCAGGGGTGAACACTGAAGCTTTCTTT,CASSISGVNTEAFF
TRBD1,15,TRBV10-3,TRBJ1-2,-,TGTGCCATCAGTGACCCCAGGGGGCGAGTCTATGGCTACACCTTC,CAISDPRGRVYGYTF
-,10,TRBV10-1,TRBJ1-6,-,TGCGCCAGCAGTGAGGGGCCCCTCCACTTT,CASSEGPLHF
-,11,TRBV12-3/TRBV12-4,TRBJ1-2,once,TGTGCCAGCAGTTTCCGGGAGGGCTACACCTTC,CASSFREGYTF
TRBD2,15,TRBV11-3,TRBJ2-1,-,TGTGCCAGCAGCGTAGCGGGGGCCTCCTTCTATGAGCAGTTCTTC,CASSVAGASFYEQFF
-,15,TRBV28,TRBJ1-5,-,TGTGCCAGCAGCCCAAGTGGGCCCTTGAATCAGCCCCAGCATTTT,CASSPSGPLNQPQHF
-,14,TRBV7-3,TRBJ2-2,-,TGTGCCAGCCGCAGGCAGTCAGACACCGGGGAGCTGTTTTTT,CASRRQSDTGELFF
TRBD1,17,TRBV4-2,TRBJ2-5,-,TGTGCCAGCAGCCAAGACGGGGGGACAGGGGGTTCGGAGACCCAGTACTTC,CASSQDGGTGGSETQYF
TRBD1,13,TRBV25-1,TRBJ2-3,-,TGTGCCACCAGACAGGGGGCCACAGATACGCAGTATTTT,CATRQGATDTQYF
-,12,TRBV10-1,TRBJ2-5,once,TGCGCCAGCAGTGATAGTGCGGGGACCCAGTACTTC,CASSDSAGTQYF
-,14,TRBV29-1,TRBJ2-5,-,TGCAGCGTTGATCCTCTGGGACAAAAAGAGACCCAGTACTTC,CSVDPLGQKETQYF
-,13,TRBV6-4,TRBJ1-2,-,TGTGCCAGCAGTGACGGGCTAGGGAGTGGCTACACCTTC,CASSDGLGSGYTF
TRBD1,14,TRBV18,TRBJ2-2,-,TGTGCCAGCTCCATGGGACAGGAGTCCGGGGAGCTGTTTTTT,CASSMGQESGELFF
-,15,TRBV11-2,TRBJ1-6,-,TGTGCCAGCAGCAAAAGAATCCTACTAAATTCACCCCTCCACTTT,CASSKRILLNSPLHF
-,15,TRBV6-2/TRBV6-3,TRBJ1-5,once,TGTGCCAGCAGCCCCTCGGGGGGCTCGAGTCAGCCCCAGCATTTT,CASSPSGGSSQPQHF
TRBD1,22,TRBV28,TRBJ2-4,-,TGTGCCAGCAGGACCGGGACAGGGAATGACTTCACGCCGGGACTAGCCAAAAACATTCAGTACTTC,CASRTGTGNDFTPGLAKNIQYF
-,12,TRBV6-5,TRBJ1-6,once,TGTGCCACCAACGGTGATTATTCACCCCTCCACTTT,CATNGDYSPLHF
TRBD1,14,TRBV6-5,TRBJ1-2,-,TGTGCCAGCAGCTCCAGGGGGGTAGTATATGGCTACACCTTC,CASSSRGVVYGYTF
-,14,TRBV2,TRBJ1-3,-,TGTGCCAGCAGTGAAATTCTCTCTGGAAACACCATATATTTT,CASSEILSGNTIYF
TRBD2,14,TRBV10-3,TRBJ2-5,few,TGTGCCATCTCGGAGCGGGGGGACCAAGAGACCCAGTACTTC,CAISERGDQETQYF
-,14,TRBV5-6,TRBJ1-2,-,TGTGCCAGCAGCTTGGCACAGGGACGAGGTGGCTACACCTTC,CASSLAQGRGGYTF
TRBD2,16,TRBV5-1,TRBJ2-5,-,TGCGCCAGCAGCCCTAATCCTAGCGGGGGAGCAGAGACCCAGTACTTC,CASSPNPSGGAETQYF
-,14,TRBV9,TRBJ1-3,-,TGTGCCAGCAGAGCAGGGACGGCTGGAAACACCATATATTTT,CASRAGTAGNTIYF
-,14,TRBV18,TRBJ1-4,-,TGTGCCAGCTCACCAGATGAGGGAAATGAAAAACTGTTTTTT,CASSPDEGNEKLFF
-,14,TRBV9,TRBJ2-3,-,TGTGCCAGCAGCGTAGGGACTAGCACAGATACGCAGTATTTT,CASSVGTSTDTQYF
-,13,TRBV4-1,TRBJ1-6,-,TGCGCCAGCAGCCAGTTGGGGGTTTCACCCCTCCACTTT,CASSQLGVSPLHF
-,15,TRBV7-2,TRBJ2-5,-,TGTGCCAGCAGCTCCCGGGCCTGGGCACAAGAGACCCAGTACTTC,CASSSRAWAQETQYF
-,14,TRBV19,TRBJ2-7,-,TGTGCCAGTAGTATCGCCACCGACTCCTACGAGCAGTACTTC,CASSIATDSYEQYF
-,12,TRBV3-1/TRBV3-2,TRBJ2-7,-,TGTGCCAGCAGCCGAGGGTACTACGAGCAGTACTTC,CASSRGYYEQYF
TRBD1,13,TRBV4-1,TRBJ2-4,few,TGCGCCAGCAGCCTCCGGACAGGGGACATTCAGTACTTC,CASSLRTGDIQYF